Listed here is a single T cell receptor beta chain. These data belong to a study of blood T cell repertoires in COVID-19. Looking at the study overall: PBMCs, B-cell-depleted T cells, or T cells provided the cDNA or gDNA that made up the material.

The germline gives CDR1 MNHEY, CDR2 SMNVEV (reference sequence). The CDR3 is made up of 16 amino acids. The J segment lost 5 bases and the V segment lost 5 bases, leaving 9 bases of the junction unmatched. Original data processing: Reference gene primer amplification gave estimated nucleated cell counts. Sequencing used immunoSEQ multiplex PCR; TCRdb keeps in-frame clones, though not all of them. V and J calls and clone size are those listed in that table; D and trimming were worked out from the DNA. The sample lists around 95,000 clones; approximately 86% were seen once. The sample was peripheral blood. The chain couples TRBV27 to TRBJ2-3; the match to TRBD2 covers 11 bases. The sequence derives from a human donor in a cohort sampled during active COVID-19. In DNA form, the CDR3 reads TGTGCCAGCAGTGGAACTAGCGGGAGACTTGGAGATACGCAGTATTTT. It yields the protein CASSGTSGRLGDTQYF.